These T cell receptor beta chains were read from a single sample in a study of spatial heterogeneity in lung cancer. From the 5' RACE reads, TCRdb called clonotypes with MiXCR, one entry per CDR3 protein. The profile shows 30,000 to 45,000 distinct CDR3 sequences, approximately 3% of them singletons. The sequencing used normal lung tissue next to the tumor, collected at surgery. The receptors shown here come from a male donor with early-stage non-small cell lung cancer. The CDR3 runs from the conserved cysteine through the conserved F or W. The D gene is left open where the match is weak. Clone size appears in some rows only: once, few, many, or a class for an expanded clone.

clone size: medium-sized; V gene: TRBV4-2; J gene: TRBJ1-1; D gene: .; CDR3 DNA: TGTGCCAGCAGTCCGGCGCAGGGGATGAACACTGAAGCTTTCTTT; CDR3 protein: CASSPAQGMNTEAFF
clone size: many; V gene: TRBV6-5; J gene: TRBJ1-4; D gene: TRBD1; CDR3 DNA: TGTGCCAGCAGTTCACAGGGGAATGAAAAACTGTTTTTT; CDR3 protein: CASSSQGNEKLFF
clone size: many; V gene: TRBV5-1; J gene: TRBJ1-2; D gene: .; CDR3 DNA: TGCGCCAGCAGCTCGTCCCAAGAGACCTATGGCTACACCTTC; CDR3 protein: CASSSSQETYGYTF
clone size: .; V gene: TRBV11-3; J gene: TRBJ2-2; D gene: .; CDR3 DNA: TGTGCCAGCAGTAAATCCCTCACCGGGGAGCTGTTTTTT; CDR3 protein: CASSKSLTGELFF
clone size: few; V gene: TRBV29-1; J gene: TRBJ1-1; D gene: .; CDR3 DNA: TGCAGCGTTGAACAAACGACCCGCGCTGAAGCTTTCTTT; CDR3 protein: CSVEQTTRAEAFF
clone size: many; V gene: TRBV28; J gene: TRBJ2-2; D gene: .; CDR3 DNA: TGTGCCAGCAGTTTATGGCGCGGGGAGCTGTTTTTT; CDR3 protein: CASSLWRGELFF
clone size: many; V gene: TRBV5-1; J gene: TRBJ2-7; D gene: TRBD1; CDR3 DNA: TGCGCCAGCAGCCTCTCACCGGGACAGGGTCGCGAGCAGTACTTC; CDR3 protein: CASSLSPGQGREQYF
clone size: many; V gene: TRBV28; J gene: TRBJ2-1; D gene: TRBD2; CDR3 DNA: TGTGCCAGCAGGACTAGCGGCTCCTACAATGAGCAGTTCTTC; CDR3 protein: CASRTSGSYNEQFF
clone size: many; V gene: TRBV10-2; J gene: TRBJ1-1; D gene: .; CDR3 DNA: TGCGCCAGCAGTGGGCTCCTGGGGGGAGCTTTCTTT; CDR3 protein: CASSGLLGGAFF
clone size: many; V gene: TRBV4-1; J gene: TRBJ2-7; D gene: TRBD1; CDR3 DNA: TGCGCCAGCAGCCAAGAATTTGGGACAGGGAGGGAGCAGTACTTC; CDR3 protein: CASSQEFGTGREQYF
clone size: .; V gene: TRBV24-1; J gene: TRBJ2-7; D gene: TRBD1; CDR3 DNA: TGTGCCACCAGTGATCGGGACAGCCCTGGCTACGAGCAGTACTTC; CDR3 protein: CATSDRDSPGYEQYF
clone size: many; V gene: TRBV6-1; J gene: TRBJ1-1; D gene: .; CDR3 DNA: TGTGCCAGCAGTGAACGGGGTGAGACTGAAGCTTTCTTT; CDR3 protein: CASSERGETEAFF
clone size: many; V gene: TRBV19; J gene: TRBJ2-2; D gene: TRBD1; CDR3 DNA: TGTGCCAGTAGCCGATTGGACAGGGCCAACACCGGGGAGCTGTTTTTT; CDR3 protein: CASSRLDRANTGELFF
clone size: many; V gene: TRBV7-2; J gene: TRBJ2-1; D gene: .; CDR3 DNA: TGTGCCAGCAGCCTAGACAGACCAGAGTTACTAACCTACAATGAGCAGTTCTTC; CDR3 protein: CASSLDRPELLTYNEQFF
clone size: many; V gene: TRBV5-1; J gene: TRBJ2-5; D gene: .; CDR3 DNA: TGCGCCAGCAGCTTTGGGAACAGCCTAATCCAAGAGACCCAGTACTTC; CDR3 protein: CASSFGNSLIQETQYF
clone size: few; V gene: TRBV7-8; J gene: TRBJ2-7; D gene: .; CDR3 DNA: TGTGCCAGCAGCTTAATGAGCGACTACGAGCAGTACTTC; CDR3 protein: CASSLMSDYEQYF
clone size: .; V gene: TRBV10-3; J gene: TRBJ1-5; D gene: TRBD1; CDR3 DNA: TGTGCCATCAGTGAGTCGACTGGGACAGGGACATCGCGGCCCCAGCATTTT; CDR3 protein: CAISESTGTGTSRPQHF
clone size: many; V gene: TRBV24-1; J gene: TRBJ2-3; D gene: .; CDR3 DNA: TGTGCCACCAGTGATTACTTCGCTGATACGCAGTATTTT; CDR3 protein: CATSDYFADTQYF
clone size: .; V gene: TRBV7-2; J gene: TRBJ2-7; D gene: .; CDR3 DNA: TGTGCCAGCAGCTCGCATCCATCGGGGGCAGCCGAGCAGTACTTC; CDR3 protein: CASSSHPSGAAEQYF
clone size: many; V gene: TRBV4-1; J gene: TRBJ1-5; D gene: .; CDR3 DNA: TGCGCCAGCAGCCAAGCGGTTCAGGGTTTTCAGCCCCAGCATTTT; CDR3 protein: CASSQAVQGFQPQHF
clone size: many; V gene: TRBV7-3; J gene: TRBJ1-6; D gene: .; CDR3 DNA: TGTGCCAGCAGCTTAACAGGGACATCCTCAGCCCTCCACTTT; CDR3 protein: CASSLTGTSSALHF
clone size: many; V gene: TRBV6-5; J gene: TRBJ1-3; D gene: TRBD1; CDR3 DNA: TGTGCCAGCAGTTACTCAGGGACAGGGATTGGAAACACCATATATTTT; CDR3 protein: CASSYSGTGIGNTIYF
clone size: many; V gene: TRBV6-2/TRBV6-3; J gene: TRBJ2-7; D gene: .; CDR3 DNA: TGTGCCAGCATTTGGACCGGACGCTGGGGCTACGAGCAGTACTTC; CDR3 protein: CASIWTGRWGYEQYF
clone size: many; V gene: TRBV27; J gene: TRBJ2-5; D gene: .; CDR3 DNA: TGTGCCAGCAAAGGAGGGGACCCCTTAGAGACCCAGTACTTC; CDR3 protein: CASKGGDPLETQYF
clone size: many; V gene: TRBV7-9; J gene: TRBJ2-1; D gene: .; CDR3 DNA: TGTGCCAGCAACCAAGGGTCGTTCGGGGATGAGCAGTTCTTC; CDR3 protein: CASNQGSFGDEQFF
clone size: few; V gene: TRBV20-1; J gene: TRBJ1-1; D gene: .; CDR3 DNA: TGCAGTGCTAGTGGGGAAAGCAGAACTGAAGCTTTCTTT; CDR3 protein: CSASGESRTEAFF
clone size: few; V gene: TRBV20-1; J gene: TRBJ1-1; D gene: .; CDR3 DNA: TGCAGTGCCCCCCCACGGGGGGCGCACACTGAAGCTTTCTTT; CDR3 protein: CSAPPRGAHTEAFF
clone size: many; V gene: TRBV28; J gene: TRBJ2-3; D gene: .; CDR3 DNA: TGTGCCAGCACACAGGTCCGAGATACGCAGTATTTT; CDR3 protein: CASTQVRDTQYF